What follows is one T cell receptor (beta chain) and its context. The table came from immunoSEQ multiplex PCR; TCRdb's copy has only in-frame clones and leaves some out. The sample has around 59,000 clones, approximately 90% seen once; the top ten hold about 0.76%. The data originate from a study of T cell changes during pregnancy in multiple sclerosis. Germline V gene data show CDR1 as SQVTM and CDR2 as ANQGSEA. The CDR3 has 12 residues. V lost 7 bases to trimming and J lost 7 bases, with 17 bases between them. This material consisted of CD4+ T cells from peripheral blood mononuclear cells, taken in the first trimester of pregnancy. The receptor was derived from a female donor with multiple sclerosis, enrolled in a pregnancy study. This rearrangement joins TRBV29-1 to TRBJ2-7, with a weak D call TRBD1 (6 bases). CDR3 protein: CSAGPLRGEQYF. In DNA, the CDR3 is TGCAGCGCTGGGCCACTTAGGGGGGAGCAGTACTTC.